This T cell receptor beta chain was retrieved from a study of T cell repertoires in ileal Crohn's disease (dated by TCRdb to the late 2010s). With respect to the entire study: At the time of surgery, about a third of patients were active smokers, and the median duration of disease was 7.9 years. Surgery was performed for a complication in all patients, with stricturing disease in 61% and penetrating disease in approximately 40%. Roughly half of the patients were given postoperative therapy, with 11 receiving thiopurines and 18 receiving anti-TNF agents. The TCR repertoire was analysed in 50 to 70 patients with Crohn's disease drawn from a prospective multicentre cohort. The study was conducted in parallel with a multicentre cohort that was designed to identify predictors of early endoscopic recurrence following ileocolonic resection. A Rutgeerts score higher than i0 was the definition used for endoscopic postoperative recurrence. A total of 170 or so mucosal samples from about 50 patients were sequenced, with samples obtained at several locations on the surgical specimen and at postoperative endoscopy. What the study reported, not specific to this receptor: Mucosal CD4 and CD8 T cells were sorted and sequenced only in a subgroup of patients, the size of which was not stated. Compared with CD4 T cells, sorted CD8 T cells contained more high-frequency clones, which suggests that the mucosal expansions were mostly CD8. A significantly higher proportion of clonal expansions was observed in active smokers at surgery than in non-smokers (approximately 28% vs 17%, p=0.02). Endoscopic recurrence was found to be associated with higher high-frequency clone percentages at surgery, and recurrence was observed in all patients with clonality above 26.8% (18/57).

Before cell sorting, lamina propria lymphocytes from surgical specimens were separated using a Ficoll-hypaque gradient. Adults with ileal or ileocolonic Crohn's disease for whom ileocolonic resection was indicated were considered eligible. Sorting of CD4 and CD8 T cells was performed on a BD FACSAria III, reaching a mean purity above 97%. The library was produced with the immunoSEQ multiplex PCR assay. Adaptive Biotechnology amplified CDR3 regions from genomic DNA with a two-step multiplex PCR that controlled for amplification bias. In the first PCR, primers covered every V and J gene segment, and in the second PCR, barcodes and Illumina adapters were added. CDR3 libraries were sequenced using an Illumina instrument. The study's own analysis went as follows. Analysis combined the vendor-provided pipelines with custom analysis of raw data in R/Bioconductor under R version 3.3.0. Clonality, ranging from 0 to 1, was calculated as the inverse of the normalised Shannon entropy of all productive clones. High-frequency clones were defined as the share of the repertoire occupied by the top 100 clones, with only clones passing a 95% confidence test being retained. The Simpson index measured repertoire diversity, and the Morisita-Horn index measured overlap between samples. As stored in TCRdb, this immuneACCESS dataset retains in-frame rearrangements with V and J assigned. A fraction of the clones does not appear; measured against another copy, unresolved V genes explain less than half of the discrepancy, and the remainder lacks a known reason. V and J calls and clone size are those listed in that table; D and trimming were worked out from the DNA. The sample has around 5,800 clones on record, 88% of them singletons. The ten largest account for approximately 0.84% of the sample.

As concerns this clone: Its target antigen remains unknown. One base away there is no much larger clone; base qualities are not given.

Measured from the cysteine to the phenylalanine, the CDR3 is 16 residues long. The entry retains the CDR3 DNA only, 48 bases that are in frame from base 1. Via the germline V gene, CDR1 is SGHNT and CDR2 YENEEA. Between the V and J ends, shortened by 1 base and 0 bases respectively, the junction contains 10 bases. The sequence links TRBV11-3 to TRBJ2-1, and the D gene may be TRBD2, 7 bases matching. Sequenced: CD4+ T cells from ileum. The source of this sequence is an adult with Crohn's disease. Some clones in this sample may be carry-over from other donors' samples. DNA sequence: TGTGCCAGCAGCTTAGTTGCGGGGGCCTCCTACAATGAGCAGTTCTTC. Its translation is CASSLVAGASYNEQFF. Beyond the CDR3, the reference TRBV11-3 and TRBJ2-1 genes provide the residues; the full variable domain reads: EAGVVQSPRYKIIEKKQPVAFWCNPISGHNTLYWYLQNLGQGPELLIRYENEEAVDDSQLPKDRFSAERLKGVDSTLKIQPAELGDSAVYLCASSLVAGASYNEQFFGPGTRLTVL.